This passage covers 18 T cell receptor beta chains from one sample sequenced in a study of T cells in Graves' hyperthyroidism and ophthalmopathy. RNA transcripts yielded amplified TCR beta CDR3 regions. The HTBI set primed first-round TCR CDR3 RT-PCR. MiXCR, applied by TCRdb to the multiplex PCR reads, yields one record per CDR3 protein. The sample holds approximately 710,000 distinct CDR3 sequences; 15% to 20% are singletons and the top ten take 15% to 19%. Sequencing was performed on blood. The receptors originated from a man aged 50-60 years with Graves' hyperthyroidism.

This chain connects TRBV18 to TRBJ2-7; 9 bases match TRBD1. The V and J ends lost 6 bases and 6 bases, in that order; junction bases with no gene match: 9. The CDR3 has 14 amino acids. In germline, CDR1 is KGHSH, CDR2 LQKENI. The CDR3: CASSPDRGEVEQYF. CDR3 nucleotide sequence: TGTGCCAGCTCCCCAGACAGGGGGGAGGTCGAGCAGTACTTC.

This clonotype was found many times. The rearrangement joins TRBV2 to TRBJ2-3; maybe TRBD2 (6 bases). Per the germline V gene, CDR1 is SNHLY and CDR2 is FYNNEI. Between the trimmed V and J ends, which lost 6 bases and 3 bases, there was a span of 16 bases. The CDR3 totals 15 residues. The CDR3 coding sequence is TGTGCCAGCAGATTCGCGGGATTGGGGACAGATACGCAGTATTTT. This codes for CASRFAGLGTDTQYF.

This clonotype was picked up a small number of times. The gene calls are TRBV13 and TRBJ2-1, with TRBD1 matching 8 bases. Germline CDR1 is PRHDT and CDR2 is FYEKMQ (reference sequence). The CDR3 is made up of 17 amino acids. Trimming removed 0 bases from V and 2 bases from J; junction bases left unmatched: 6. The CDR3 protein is CASSLGWGQETYNEQFF. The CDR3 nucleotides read TGTGCCAGCAGCTTAGGATGGGGACAGGAGACCTACAATGAGCAGTTCTTC.

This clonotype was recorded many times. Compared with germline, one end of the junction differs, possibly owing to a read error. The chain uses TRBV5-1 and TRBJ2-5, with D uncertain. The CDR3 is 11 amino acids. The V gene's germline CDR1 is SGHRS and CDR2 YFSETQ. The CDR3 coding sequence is TGTGCCAGCAGCTTAGAAGAGACCCAGTACTTC. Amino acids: CASSLEETQYF.

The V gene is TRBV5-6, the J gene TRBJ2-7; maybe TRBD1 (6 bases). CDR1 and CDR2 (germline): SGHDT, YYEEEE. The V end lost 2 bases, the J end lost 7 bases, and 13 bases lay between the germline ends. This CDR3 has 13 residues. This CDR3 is CASSLQGVWEQYF. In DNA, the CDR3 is TGTGCCAGCAGCTTACAGGGAGTGTGGGAGCAGTACTTC.

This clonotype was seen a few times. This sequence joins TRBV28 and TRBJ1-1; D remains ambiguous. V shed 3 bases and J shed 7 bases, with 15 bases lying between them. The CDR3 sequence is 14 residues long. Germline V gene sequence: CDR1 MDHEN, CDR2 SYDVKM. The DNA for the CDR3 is TGTGCCAGCAGTTTCGGCAGAAAAAGTTATGAAGCTTTCTTT. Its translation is CASSFGRKSYEAFF.

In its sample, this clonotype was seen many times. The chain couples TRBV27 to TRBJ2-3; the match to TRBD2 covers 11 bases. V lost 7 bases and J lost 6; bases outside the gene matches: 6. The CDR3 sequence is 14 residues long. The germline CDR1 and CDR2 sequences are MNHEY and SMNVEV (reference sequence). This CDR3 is CASKIAGGPDTQYF. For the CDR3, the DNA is TGTGCCAGCAAGATAGCGGGAGGGCCGGATACGCAGTATTTT.

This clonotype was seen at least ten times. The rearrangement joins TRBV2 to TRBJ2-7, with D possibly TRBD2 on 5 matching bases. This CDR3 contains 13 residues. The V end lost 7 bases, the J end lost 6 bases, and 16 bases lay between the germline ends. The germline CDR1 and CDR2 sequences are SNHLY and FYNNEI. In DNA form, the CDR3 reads TGTGCCAGCACCACTAGTGGAAAAGGCGAGCAGTACTTC. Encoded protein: CASTTSGKGEQYF.

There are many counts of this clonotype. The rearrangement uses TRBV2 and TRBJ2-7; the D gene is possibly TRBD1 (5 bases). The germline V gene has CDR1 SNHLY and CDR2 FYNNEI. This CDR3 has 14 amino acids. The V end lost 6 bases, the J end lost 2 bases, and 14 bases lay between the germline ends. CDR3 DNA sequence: TGTGCCAGCAGGGCATTAACAGGTACCTACGAGCAGTACTTC. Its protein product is CASRALTGTYEQYF. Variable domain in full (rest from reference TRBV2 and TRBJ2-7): EPEVTQTPSHQVTQMGQEVILRCVPISNHLYFYWYRQILGQKVEFLVSFYNNEISEKSEIFDDQFSVERPDGSNFTLKIRSTKLEDSAMYFCASRALTGTYEQYFGPGTRLTVT.

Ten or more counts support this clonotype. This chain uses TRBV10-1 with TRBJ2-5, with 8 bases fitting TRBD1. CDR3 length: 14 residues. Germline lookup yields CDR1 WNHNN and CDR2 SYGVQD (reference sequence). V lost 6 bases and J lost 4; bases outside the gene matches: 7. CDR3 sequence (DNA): TGCGCCAGCAGCGCGGGACAGGTAGCAGAGACCCAGTACTTC. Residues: CASSAGQVAETQYF.

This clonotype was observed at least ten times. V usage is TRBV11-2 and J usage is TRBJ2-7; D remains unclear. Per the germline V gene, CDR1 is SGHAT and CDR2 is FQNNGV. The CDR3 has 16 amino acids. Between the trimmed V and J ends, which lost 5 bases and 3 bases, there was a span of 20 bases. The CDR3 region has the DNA TGTGCCAGCAGCCAGAGGATCGGCGGACCAGGCTACGAGCAGTACTTC. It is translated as CASSQRIGGPGYEQYF.

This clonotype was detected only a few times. In DNA form, the CDR3 reads TGCAGTGCTAGCGGGAGTGCCTACAATGAGCAGTTCTTC. It is translated as CSASGSAYNEQFF. The rearrangement joins TRBV20-1 to TRBJ2-1, with a tentative D call TRBD2 (6 bases). The V gene lost 3 bases and the J gene lost 2 bases, with 8 bases spanning the gap. The CDR3 runs 13 residues. In germline, CDR1 is DFQATT, CDR2 SNEGSKA (reference sequence).

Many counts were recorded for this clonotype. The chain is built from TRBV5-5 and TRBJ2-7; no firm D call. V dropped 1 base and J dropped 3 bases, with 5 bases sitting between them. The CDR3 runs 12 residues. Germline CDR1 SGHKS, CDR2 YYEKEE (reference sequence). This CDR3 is CASSLLHYEQYF. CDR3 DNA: TGTGCCAGCAGCTTGTTGCACTACGAGCAGTACTTC. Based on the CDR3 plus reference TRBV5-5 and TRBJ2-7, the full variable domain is DAGVTQSPTHLIKTRGQQVTLRCSPISGHKSVSWYQQVLGQGPQFIFQYYEKEERGRGNFPDRFSARQFPNYSSELNVNALLLGDSALYLCASSLLHYEQYFGPGTRLTVT.

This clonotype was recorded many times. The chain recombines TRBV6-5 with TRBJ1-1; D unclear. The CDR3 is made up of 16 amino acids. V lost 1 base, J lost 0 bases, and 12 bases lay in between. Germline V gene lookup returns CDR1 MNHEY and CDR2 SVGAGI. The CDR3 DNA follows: TGTGCCAGCAGTTACTTTTTCGGGAGCATGAACACTGAAGCTTTCTTT. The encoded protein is CASSYFFGSMNTEAFF.

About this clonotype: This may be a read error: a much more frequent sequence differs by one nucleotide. The DNA for the CDR3 is TGTGCTAGTGGTTCCGGGACAGGGGTGTATAGCTACACCTTC. Its translation is CASGSGTGVYSYTF. J is TRBJ1-2 and V is TRBV12-5, with 10 bases that match TRBD1. CDR1 LGHNT and CDR2 FRNRAP come from the germline V gene. This CDR3 comprises 14 residues. Trimming removed 4 bases from V and 9 bases from J; junction bases left unmatched: 8.

The CDR3 nucleotides are TGCGCCAGCAGCCAAGTGACCGGGAGACCCGTCGAGCAGTACTTC. This codes for CASSQVTGRPVEQYF. This chain connects TRBV4-1 to TRBJ2-7, with D perhaps matching TRBD2 (6 bases). This CDR3 has 15 amino acids. Germline V gives CDR1 MGHRA, CDR2 YSYEKL. V lost 1 base and J 6 bases, leaving 16 bases between the germline ends.

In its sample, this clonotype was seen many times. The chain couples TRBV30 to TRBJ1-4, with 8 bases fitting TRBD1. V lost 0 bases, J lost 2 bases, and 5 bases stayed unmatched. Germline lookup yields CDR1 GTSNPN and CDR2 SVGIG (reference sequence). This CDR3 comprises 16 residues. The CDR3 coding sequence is TGTGCCTGGAGTGTACCCCGGACAGGGACTAATGAAAAACTGTTTTTT. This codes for CAWSVPRTGTNEKLFF.

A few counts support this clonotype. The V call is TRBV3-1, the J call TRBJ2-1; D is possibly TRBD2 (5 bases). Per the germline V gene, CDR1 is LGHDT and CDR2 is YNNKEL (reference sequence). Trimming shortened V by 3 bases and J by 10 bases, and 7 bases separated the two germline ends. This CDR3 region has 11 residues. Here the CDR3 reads CASSHQREQFF. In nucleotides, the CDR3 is TGTGCCAGCAGCCACCAGCGGGAGCAGTTCTTC.